This TCR beta chain is drawn from a study of blood T cell repertoires in COVID-19. Study information: Spain, Italy and the United States supplied samples that represented acute and convalescent COVID-19.

The CDR3 totals 15 residues. V lost 1 base to trimming and J lost 1 base; unmatched junction nucleotides: 0. Germline CDR1 is WNHNN and CDR2 is SYGVQD (reference sequence). Per the study methods: Reference gene primer amplification gave estimated nucleated cell counts. The assay was immunoSEQ multiplex PCR, and TCRdb's table has in-frame clones only and misses some. V and J calls and clone size are given by that table; D and trimming were obtained from the DNA. The data show some 73,000 clones, about 89% seen once. The rearrangement links TRBV10-1 to TRBJ2-3; 9 nucleotides agree with TRBD1. Specimen: peripheral blood. The TCR comes from a woman aged 55-69 years with acute or convalescent COVID-19. CDR3 DNA: TGCGCCAGCAGTGAGTGGGACAGGGGCACAGATACGCAGTATTTT. This codes for CASSEWDRGTDTQYF.